This T cell receptor (beta chain) was recovered during a study of PD-1 blockade in classical Hodgkin lymphoma. In the case of this clone: Its antigen is not known.

Produced via immunoSEQ multiplex PCR; TCRdb's table is partial and in-frame only. Of 43,000 or so clones detected, around 78% appear once; the ten largest clones hold 37%. The study's findings and limits: Those patients who began receiving nivolumab less than 1 year after ASCT had lower diversity, and they were excluded. CD4+ TCR diversity, unlike CD8+, rose significantly by C4D1. Repertoire difference causes, possibly disease activity or prior therapy, remain undefined.

V lost 3 bases, J lost 9 bases, and 13 bases stayed unmatched. There are 16 residues in the CDR3. Germline-derived CDR1 and CDR2 are ENHRY and SYGVKD. The time point: cycle 4 day 1 (C4D1), after 6 weeks of nivolumab. Every single patient, without exception, relapsed after autologous stem cell transplantation, and brentuximab vedotin exposure varied. When best responses were assessed, they were complete response, partial response or progressive disease. The V and J genes are TRBV10-3 and TRBJ2-4; 8 positions agree with TRBD2. This specimen was peripheral blood mononuclear cells (PBMCs), taken before the fourth cycle of nivolumab. This receptor was taken from a human donor with classical Hodgkin lymphoma. Here the CDR3 reads CAISDSRGEELSIQYF. The DNA for the CDR3 is TGTGCCATCAGTGACTCGCGGGGGGAAGAGCTGAGCATTCAGTACTTC.